The rows below give T cell receptor beta chains drawn from one sample of a study of blood T cell repertoires in COVID-19. The data were produced by immunoSEQ multiplex PCR, yet TCRdb's version contains in-frame clones alone and is incomplete. This sample has under 300,000 clones, with less than 85% found just once. The material sequenced was peripheral blood. These receptors all stem from a woman of 80 years or more with active or convalescent COVID-19. CDR3s include the opening cysteine and the closing phenylalanine or tryptophan. A D gene is named only where the DNA matches it firmly. Not every row has a clone size; where given, it reads once, few, many or a size class.

abundance	d_gene	len	j_gene	v_gene	CDR3nt	CDR3aa
-	TRBD1	15	TRBJ1-2	TRBV14	TGTGCCAGCAGCCTACTCGAGAACCGGGACAGTGGCCCCAACTTC	CASSLLENRDSGPNF
-	TRBD1	16	TRBJ1-1	TRBV7-9	TGTGCCAGCAGCTTAGCAGGGAAAAGGACAGGCCAGGAAGCTTTCTTT	CASSLAGKRTGQEAFF
few	TRBD2	14	TRBJ2-1	TRBV5-4	TGTGCCAGCAGCTGGGGGACTAGCGGCAATGAGCAGTTCTTC	CASSWGTSGNEQFF
once	-	18	TRBJ1-1	TRBV5-4	TGTGCCACCACCCGCCCGATACAGGGAATCTCGGTTAACACTGAAGCTTTCTTT	CATTRPIQGISVNTEAFF
-	-	16	TRBJ1-6	TRBV30	TGTGCCTGGAGTCCGATGAACGGGTTGTATAATTCACCCCTCCACTTT	CAWSPMNGLYNSPLHF
-	TRBD1	16	TRBJ2-6	TRBV2	TGTGCCAGCAGCCCGACAGGGGTAACTGGGGCCAACGTCCTGACTTTC	CASSPTGVTGANVLTF
-	-	16	TRBJ1-1	TRBV3-1/TRBV3-2	TGTGCCAGCAACGATTGGATGGCGGGCAGGAACACTGAAGCTTTCTTT	CASNDWMAGRNTEAFF
-	-	14	TRBJ1-2	TRBV19	TGTACCAGTAGCTGGCTCGGAGAGTACTATGGCTACACCTTC	CTSSWLGEYYGYTF
-	TRBD1	15	TRBJ1-4	TRBV7-2	TGTGCCAGCAGCCCAGGGACAGGCTCTCATGAAAAACTGTTTTTT	CASSPGTGSHEKLFF
-	TRBD1	14	TRBJ1-1	TRBV5-1	TGCGCCAGCAGTCGGGACAGGGCAAACACTGAAGCTTTCTTT	CASSRDRANTEAFF
-	TRBD2	16	TRBJ2-5	TRBV7-9	TGTGCCAGCAGCGGGATAGCGGGGTTCGGCAGGGAGACCCAGTACTTC	CASSGIAGFGRETQYF
-	-	16	TRBJ2-7	TRBV28	TGTGCCAGCAGTTTATTGTCAGGTTGGAATTTCTACGAGCAGTACTTC	CASSLLSGWNFYEQYF
-	-	12	TRBJ1-2	TRBV28	TGTGCCAGCAGTTTGCGGGATTATGGCTACACCTTC	CASSLRDYGYTF
-	TRBD2	16	TRBJ2-1	TRBV18	TGTGCCAGCTCACCACGAGGGACTAGCGGTTACAATGAGCAGTTCTTC	CASSPRGTSGYNEQFF
-	-	12	TRBJ2-7	TRBV28	TGTGCCAGCAGTTTCGGTACCTACGAGCAGTACTTC	CASSFGTYEQYF
-	-	15	TRBJ1-2	TRBV2	TGTGCCAGCAGTGGTAGTCCCGAAGCTAACTATGGCTACACCTTC	CASSGSPEANYGYTF
-	-	15	TRBJ2-3	TRBV5-6	TGTGCCAGCAGCTTGTTAGCAGGGATCACAGATACGCAGTATTTT	CASSLLAGITDTQYF
-	TRBD1	14	TRBJ1-1	TRBV18	TGTGCCAGCTCATCCGGACAGGGGAACACTGAAGCTTTCTTT	CASSSGQGNTEAFF
-	-	17	TRBJ1-5	TRBV7-8	TGTGCCAGCAGCTTAGGCTTACAAATCAATAGCAATCAGCCCCAGCATTTT	CASSLGLQINSNQPQHF
-	TRBD1	18	TRBJ1-4	TRBV19	TGTGCCAGTAGTATAGAGGTGATAGGAGGGACAGGGAGAGAAAAACTGTTTTTT	CASSIEVIGGTGREKLFF
once	-	13	TRBJ1-2	TRBV28	TGTGCCAGCAGTTTGTCAGGGCCGGGTGGCTACACCTTC	CASSLSGPGGYTF
-	TRBD1	15	TRBJ1-4	TRBV6-6	TGTGCCAGCCGTTTTCGACAGGGAACTAATGAAAAACTGTTTTTT	CASRFRQGTNEKLFF
-	-	16	TRBJ1-3	TRBV6-1	TGTGCCAGCAGTGACGGTGCGGGTGGCTCTGGAAACACCATATATTTT	CASSDGAGGSGNTIYF
-	-	12	TRBJ1-2	TRBV6-4	TGTGCCAGCAGTGACTCGGCTGGCGGCTACACCTTC	CASSDSAGGYTF
-	-	14	TRBJ2-2	TRBV9	TGTGCCAGCAGCGTTCAGGGGAACACCGGGGAGCTGTTTTTT	CASSVQGNTGELFF
-	-	17	TRBJ2-6	TRBV28	TGTGCCAGCAGTTCTATCTCCGGGGGGCCTGGGGCCAACGTCCTGACTTTC	CASSSISGGPGANVLTF
-	TRBD1	15	TRBJ2-5	TRBV5-1	TGCGCCAGCAGTACACAAACAGGGGGCTGGGAGACCCAGTACTTC	CASSTQTGGWETQYF
-	-	13	TRBJ1-5	TRBV2	TGTGCCAGTAACAGGGAGAGCAATCAGCCCCAGCATTTT	CASNRESNQPQHF
-	-	15	TRBJ2-1	TRBV3-1/TRBV3-2	TGTGCCAGCAGCCAAGATTCCCTAGCGAGGTATGAGCAGTTCTTC	CASSQDSLARYEQFF
-	TRBD1	18	TRBJ2-6	TRBV5-1	TGCGCCAGCAGCTTGGCCGGGACAGGGAACTCTGGGGCCAACGTCCTGACTTTC	CASSLAGTGNSGANVLTF
-	-	15	TRBJ2-5	TRBV5-4	TGTGCCAGCAGCTGGAGCAGCGGATACCAAGAGACCCAGTACTTC	CASSWSSGYQETQYF
-	TRBD2	12	TRBJ2-4	TRBV11-2	TGTGCCAGCAGCCCAATCTCCGGGGGGCAGTACTTC	CASSPISGGQYF
-	-	14	TRBJ1-1	TRBV5-1	TGCGCCAGCAGCCCGGACACGTTTTCTTTTGAAGCTTTCTTT	CASSPDTFSFEAFF
-	-	13	TRBJ2-1	TRBV2	TGTGCCAGCAGTGATACGGGGGGCGGTGAGCAGTTCTTC	CASSDTGGGEQFF
-	-	17	TRBJ2-1	TRBV7-8	TGTGCCAGCAGCTTGGTCCCGGAGACGGGAGTTGGCAATGAGCAGTTCTTC	CASSLVPETGVGNEQFF
-	-	16	TRBJ1-3	TRBV18	TGTGCCAGCTCACCACTATCGCGGGGTACTGGAAACACCATATATTTT	CASSPLSRGTGNTIYF
-	TRBD1	14	TRBJ1-5	TRBV6-5	TGTGCCAGTCGGACAGGGGGCGGCAATCAGCCCCAGCATTTT	CASRTGGGNQPQHF
-	TRBD2	15	TRBJ2-3	TRBV5-1	TGCGCCAGCAGCCCGGTGGCGGGGGTAGCCGATACGCAGTATTTT	CASSPVAGVADTQYF
-	-	15	TRBJ1-3	TRBV7-6	TGTGCCAGCAGCATGGGGCCTAACTCTGGAAACACCATATATTTT	CASSMGPNSGNTIYF
few	-	12	TRBJ2-5	TRBV10-3	TGTGCCATCAGTGACCCTCTTAAGACCCAGTACTTC	CAISDPLKTQYF
-	-	16	TRBJ1-6	TRBV5-6	TGTGCCAGCAGCTCTACTCGCGGGGGATATAATTCACCCCTCCACTTT	CASSSTRGGYNSPLHF
once	TRBD1	18	TRBJ1-1	TRBV4-1	TGCGCCAGCAGCCAAGTTTGGGGACAGGGGACCTTGAACACTGAAGCTTTCTTT	CASSQVWGQGTLNTEAFF
-	TRBD1	13	TRBJ1-2	TRBV12-3/TRBV12-4	TGTGCCAGCAGGCAGGGGGCGGACTATGGCTACACCTTC	CASRQGADYGYTF
-	-	15	TRBJ1-1	TRBV5-1	TGCGCCAGCAGCTCCGGGGGAGTAGTAGGCACTGAAGCTTTCTTT	CASSSGGVVGTEAFF
few	-	13	TRBJ2-1	TRBV7-9	TGTGCCAGCAGCTTAGGATCCAGGACAAAGAAGTTCTTC	CASSLGSRTKKFF
-	TRBD1	18	TRBJ2-6	TRBV27	TGTGCCAGCAGTTATCGCTGGACAGGGGTCTCTGGGGCCAACGTCCTGACTTTC	CASSYRWTGVSGANVLTF
-	-	21	TRBJ1-5	TRBV6-6	TGTGCCAGCAGCCCCCGGAGAGGGAGACCCGGGACACCTTATAGCAATCAGCCCCAGCATTTT	CASSPRRGRPGTPYSNQPQHF
-	TRBD1	15	TRBJ1-1	TRBV6-2/TRBV6-3	TGTGCCAGCAGTTCTGCTAACAGGGGGCGCGGTGAAGCTTTCTTT	CASSSANRGRGEAFF
few	-	20	TRBJ2-7	TRBV4-1	TGCGCCAGCAGCTCACTCCTCTCGGGGGACCCGCGCAAGAAATCCTACGAGCAGTACTTC	CASSSLLSGDPRKKSYEQYF
-	-	15	TRBJ1-4	TRBV18	TGTGCCAGCTCACCCCAATCGGGGGAAAATGAAAAACTGTTTTTT	CASSPQSGENEKLFF
once	-	12	TRBJ2-2	TRBV30	TGTGCCTGGACCGCTATCGTCGGGGAGCTGTTTTTT	CAWTAIVGELFF
-	TRBD1	15	TRBJ2-7	TRBV30	TGTGCCTGGAGTGTACAGGGGGAGATTATCTTCAAGCAGTACTTC	CAWSVQGEIIFKQYF
-	-	16	TRBJ1-3	TRBV6-5	TGTGCCAGCAGTTACTCGTTGGCAGGGGCTGGAAACACCATATATTTT	CASSYSLAGAGNTIYF
-	TRBD1	13	TRBJ1-4	TRBV25-1	TGTGCCAGTTCACAGGGGGTGGGTGAAAAACTGTTTTTT	CASSQGVGEKLFF
few	TRBD2	15	TRBJ2-1	TRBV5-1	TGCGCCAGCACCCTAGCGGGGGGCTCCTACAATGAGCAGTTCTTC	CASTLAGGSYNEQFF